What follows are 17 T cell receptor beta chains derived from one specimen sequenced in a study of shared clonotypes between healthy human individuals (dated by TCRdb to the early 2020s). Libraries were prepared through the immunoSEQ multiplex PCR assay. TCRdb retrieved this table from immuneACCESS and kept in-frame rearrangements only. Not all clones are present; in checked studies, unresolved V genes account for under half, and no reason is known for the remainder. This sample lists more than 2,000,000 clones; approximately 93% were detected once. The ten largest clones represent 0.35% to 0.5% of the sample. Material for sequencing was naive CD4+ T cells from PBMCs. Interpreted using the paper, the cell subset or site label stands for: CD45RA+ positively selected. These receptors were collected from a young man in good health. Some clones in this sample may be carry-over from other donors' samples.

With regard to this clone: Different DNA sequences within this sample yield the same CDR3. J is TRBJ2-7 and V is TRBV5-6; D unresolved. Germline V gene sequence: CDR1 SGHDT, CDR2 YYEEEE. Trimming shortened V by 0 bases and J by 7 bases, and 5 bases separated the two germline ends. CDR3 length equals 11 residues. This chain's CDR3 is CASSLGREQYF. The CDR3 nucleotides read TGTGCCAGCAGCTTGGGTAGGGAGCAGTACTTC.

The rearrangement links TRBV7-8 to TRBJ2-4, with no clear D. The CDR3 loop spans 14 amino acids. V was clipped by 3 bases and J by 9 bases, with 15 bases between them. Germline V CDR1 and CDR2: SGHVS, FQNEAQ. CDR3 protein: CASSFTAILGIQYF. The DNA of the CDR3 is TGTGCCAGCAGCTTTACGGCTATCCTGGGCATTCAGTACTTC.

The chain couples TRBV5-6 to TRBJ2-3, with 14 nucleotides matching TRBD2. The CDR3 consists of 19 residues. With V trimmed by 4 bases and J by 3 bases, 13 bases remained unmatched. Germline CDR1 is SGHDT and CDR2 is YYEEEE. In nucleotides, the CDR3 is TGTGCCAGCAGCCTAGGACCGGGACTAGCGGGAGTGGGGACAGATACGCAGTATTTT. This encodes CASSLGPGLAGVGTDTQYF. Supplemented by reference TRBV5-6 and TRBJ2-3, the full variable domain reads DAGVTQSPTHLIKTRGQQVTLRCSPKSGHDTVSWYQQALGQGPQFIFQYYEEEERQRGNFPDRFSGHQFPNYSSELNVNALLLGDSALYLCASSLGPGLAGVGTDTQYFGPGTRLTVL.

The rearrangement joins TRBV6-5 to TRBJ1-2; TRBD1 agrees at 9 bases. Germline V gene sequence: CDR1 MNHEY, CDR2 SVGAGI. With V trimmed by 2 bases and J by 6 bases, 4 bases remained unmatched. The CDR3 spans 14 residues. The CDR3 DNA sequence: TGTGCCAGCAGTTACATCACAGGGGGCGATGGCTACACCTTC. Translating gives CASSYITGGDGYTF.

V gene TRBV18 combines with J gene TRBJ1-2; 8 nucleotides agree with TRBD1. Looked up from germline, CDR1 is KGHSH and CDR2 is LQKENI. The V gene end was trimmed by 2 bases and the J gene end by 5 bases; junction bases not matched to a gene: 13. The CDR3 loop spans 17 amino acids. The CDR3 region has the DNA TGTGCCAGCTCACCAACCAGGGGGCCATCACACGGGTATGGCTACACCTTC. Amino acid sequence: CASSPTRGPSHGYGYTF.

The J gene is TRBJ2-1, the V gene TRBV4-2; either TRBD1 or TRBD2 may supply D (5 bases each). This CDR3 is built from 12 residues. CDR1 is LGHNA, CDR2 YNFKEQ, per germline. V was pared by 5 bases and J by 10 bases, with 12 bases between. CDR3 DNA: TGTGCCAGCAGCATCCGGGACCGGGAGCAGTTCTTC. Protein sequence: CASSIRDREQFF.

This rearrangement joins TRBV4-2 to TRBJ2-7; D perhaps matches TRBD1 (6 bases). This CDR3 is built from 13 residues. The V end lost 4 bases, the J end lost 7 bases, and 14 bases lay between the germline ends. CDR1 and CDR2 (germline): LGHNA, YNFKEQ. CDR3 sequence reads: CASSRGPSQEQYF. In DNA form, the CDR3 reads TGTGCCAGCAGCCGGGGGCCTTCCCAAGAGCAGTACTTC.

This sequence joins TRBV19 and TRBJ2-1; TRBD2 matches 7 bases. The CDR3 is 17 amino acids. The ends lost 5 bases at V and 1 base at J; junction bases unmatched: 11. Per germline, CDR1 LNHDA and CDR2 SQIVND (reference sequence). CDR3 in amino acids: CASSEMASGISYNEQFF. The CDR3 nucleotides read TGTGCCAGTAGTGAGATGGCCAGCGGGATATCCTACAATGAGCAGTTCTTC.

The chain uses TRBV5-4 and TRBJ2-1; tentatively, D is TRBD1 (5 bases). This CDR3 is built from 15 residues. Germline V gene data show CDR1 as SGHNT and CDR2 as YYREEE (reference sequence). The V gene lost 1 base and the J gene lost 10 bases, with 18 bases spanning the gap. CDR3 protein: CASSLSQGNDLEQFF. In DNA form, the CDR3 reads TGTGCCAGCAGCTTGTCCCAGGGTAACGACCTCGAGCAGTTCTTC.

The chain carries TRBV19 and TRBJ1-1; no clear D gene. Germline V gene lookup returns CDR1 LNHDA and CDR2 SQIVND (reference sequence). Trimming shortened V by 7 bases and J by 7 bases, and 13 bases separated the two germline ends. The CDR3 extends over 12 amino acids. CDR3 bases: TGTGCCAGTAAGTCCCCCTTGGGTGAAGCTTTCTTT. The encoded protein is CASKSPLGEAFF. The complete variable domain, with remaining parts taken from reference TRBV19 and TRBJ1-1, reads DGGITQSPKYLFRKEGQNVTLSCEQNLNHDAMYWYRQDPGQGLRLIYYSQIVNDFQKGDIAEGYSVSREKKESFPLTVTSAQKNPTAFYLCASKSPLGEAFFGQGTRLTVV.

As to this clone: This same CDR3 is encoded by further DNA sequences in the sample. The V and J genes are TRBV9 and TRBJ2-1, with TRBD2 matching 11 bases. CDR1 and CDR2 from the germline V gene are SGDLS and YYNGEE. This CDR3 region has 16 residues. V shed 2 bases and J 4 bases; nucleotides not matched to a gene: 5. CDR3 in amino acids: CASSVTGTSGYNEQFF. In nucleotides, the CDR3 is TGTGCCAGCAGCGTCACCGGGACTAGCGGTTACAATGAGCAGTTCTTC.

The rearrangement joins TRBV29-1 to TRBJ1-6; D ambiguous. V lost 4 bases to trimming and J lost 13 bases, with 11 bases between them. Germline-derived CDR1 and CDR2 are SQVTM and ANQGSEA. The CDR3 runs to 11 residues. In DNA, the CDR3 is TGCAGCGTTGTGGAGCTCATGCCCCTCCACTTT. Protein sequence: CSVVELMPLHF.

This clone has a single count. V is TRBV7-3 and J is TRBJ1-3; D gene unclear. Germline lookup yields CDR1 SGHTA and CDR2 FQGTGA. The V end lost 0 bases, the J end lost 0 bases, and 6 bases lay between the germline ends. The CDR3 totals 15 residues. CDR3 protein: CASSLTRDSGNTIYF. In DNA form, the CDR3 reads TGTGCCAGCAGCTTAACGAGAGACTCTGGAAACACCATATATTTT.

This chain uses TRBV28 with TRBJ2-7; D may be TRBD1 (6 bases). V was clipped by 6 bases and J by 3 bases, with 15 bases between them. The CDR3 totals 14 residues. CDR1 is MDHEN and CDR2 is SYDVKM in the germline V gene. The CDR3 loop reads CASSLRDKGYEQYF. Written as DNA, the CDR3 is TGTGCCAGCAGCCTCCGGGACAAGGGCTACGAGCAGTACTTC.

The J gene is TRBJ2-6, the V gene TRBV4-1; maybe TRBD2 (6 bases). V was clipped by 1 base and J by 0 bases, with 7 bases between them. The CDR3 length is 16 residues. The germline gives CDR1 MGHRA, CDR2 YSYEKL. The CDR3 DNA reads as TGCGCCAGCAGCCAAGGGGGGGTCTCTGGGGCCAACGTCCTGACTTTC. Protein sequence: CASSQGGVSGANVLTF.

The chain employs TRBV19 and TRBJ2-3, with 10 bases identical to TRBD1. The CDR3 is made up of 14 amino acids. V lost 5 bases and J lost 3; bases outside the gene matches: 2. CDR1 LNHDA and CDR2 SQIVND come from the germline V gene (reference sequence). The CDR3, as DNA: TGTGCCAGTAGTGAGGGACAGGGGACAGATACGCAGTATTTT. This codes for CASSEGQGTDTQYF.

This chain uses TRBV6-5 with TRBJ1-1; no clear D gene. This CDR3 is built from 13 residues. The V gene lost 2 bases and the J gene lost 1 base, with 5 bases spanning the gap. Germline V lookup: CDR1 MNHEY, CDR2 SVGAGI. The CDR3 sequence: CASSYLTNTEAFF. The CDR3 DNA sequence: TGTGCCAGCAGTTACCTTACGAACACTGAAGCTTTCTTT.